These T cell receptor beta chains were read from a single sample in a study of cytomegalovirus exposure and HLA in healthy donors. Generated by immunoSEQ multiplex PCR, the TCRdb table keeps only in-frame clones and is missing some. The sample holds 100,000 or so clones, 65% to 85% seen once. Sequencing input: PBMCs. The receptors derive from a woman in her forties in good health and CMV-seronegative. CDR3s include the opening cysteine and the closing phenylalanine or tryptophan. The D gene is left open where the match is weak. Only part of the rows carry a size: once, few, many, or a class if the clone is expanded.

>15|TRBV9|TRBJ2-2|.|TRBD2
TGTGCCAGCAGCGGAGGGCTAGCGGGACCCGGGGAGCTGTTTTTT
CASSGGLAGPGELFF
>14|TRBV30|TRBJ1-4|.|TRBD1
TGTGCCTGGACAGGGGGCACGGTAGGGGAAAAACTGTTTTTT
CAWTGGTVGEKLFF
>14|TRBV7-6|TRBJ2-2|.|.
TGTGCCAGCAGCTTCGGGGGGCGAACCGGGGAGCTGTTTTTT
CASSFGGRTGELFF
>14|TRBV5-4|TRBJ1-3|.|.
TGTGCCAGCAGCTTGGACAGCCTTGGAAACACCATATATTTT
CASSLDSLGNTIYF
>15|TRBV19|TRBJ1-1|.|.
TGTGCCAGTAGTATAGGCAGGACAGCGAACACTGAAGCTTTCTTT
CASSIGRTANTEAFF
>15|TRBV4-3|TRBJ1-3|few|TRBD1
TGCGCCAGCAGCCTCACGGACAGGGATGGAAACACCATATATTTT
CASSLTDRDGNTIYF
>15|TRBV7-8|TRBJ2-1|.|.
TGTGCCAGCAGCTTAGGTGGAGGGATGTACAATGAGCAGTTCTTC
CASSLGGGMYNEQFF
>16|TRBV6-5|TRBJ1-6|.|TRBD1
TGTGCCAGCAGTTACTCCTCCGGGACAGGGGGTTCACCCCTCCACTTT
CASSYSSGTGGSPLHF
>16|TRBV6-6|TRBJ2-3|.|TRBD2
TGTGCCAGCAGTTACTCGGCTAGCGGAGGTCCAGATACGCAGTATTTT
CASSYSASGGPDTQYF
>15|TRBV7-8|TRBJ2-7|.|TRBD2
TGTGCCAGCAGCCCCCGGGACTACCTCTGGGATGAGCAGTACTTC
CASSPRDYLWDEQYF